This TCR beta chain was captured in a study of control samples from healthy donors and cancer patients. Data came from immunoSEQ multiplex PCR; TCRdb stores just in-frame clones and leaves some out. The table shows 75,000 to 95,000 clones, with roughly 84% occurring only once. The CDR3 is 14 amino acids. With 3 bases removed from V and 6 bases from J, the gap between germline ends came to 11 bases. Germline loops: CDR1 LNHDA, CDR2 SQIVND (reference sequence). Source material: blood. This sequence was found in a woman aged 45 to 65 in good health. V gene TRBV19 combines with J gene TRBJ2-2; TRBD2 might be the D (5 bases). CDR3 loop: CASSITHGAGELFF. DNA of the CDR3: TGTGCCAGTAGTATCACACACGGGGCCGGGGAGCTGTTTTTT.